This is a list of T cell receptor beta chains from one sample in a study of blood T cell repertoires in COVID-19. The repertoire was sequenced with immunoSEQ multiplex PCR; TCRdb's copy has only in-frame clones and lacks some. This repertoire shows 150,000 to 200,000 clones, 76% found once; its top ten account for approximately 9%. Input material: peripheral blood. The receptor source for this set is a woman between 50 and 59 years old with active or convalescent COVID-19. Each CDR3 is given with its conserved first and last residue. A D gene is named only where the DNA matches it firmly. Not every row has a clone size; where given, it reads once, few, many or a size class.

d_gene	v_gene	abundance	j_gene	CDR3aa	CDR3nt
TRBD1	TRBV6-2/TRBV6-3	few	TRBJ1-2	CASSPLTGGAARGYTF	TGTGCCAGCAGCCCACTTACAGGGGGCGCGGCTAGAGGCTACACCTTC
TRBD2	TRBV6-2/TRBV6-3	.	TRBJ2-3	CASSTGLAGDTQYF	TGTGCCAGCAGTACCGGACTAGCGGGAGATACGCAGTATTTT
TRBD2	TRBV7-3	few	TRBJ2-1	CASSNPGGTQQFF	TGTGCCAGCAGCAACCCGGGGGGGACCCAGCAGTTCTTC
.	TRBV3-1/TRBV3-2	.	TRBJ1-4	CASSLALNEKLFF	TGTGCCAGCAGCCTGGCCCTTAATGAAAAACTGTTTTTT
TRBD1	TRBV6-5	.	TRBJ1-1	CASSPRQGWTEAFF	TGTGCCAGCAGTCCGCGACAGGGTTGGACTGAAGCTTTCTTT
.	TRBV11-2	.	TRBJ2-7	CASSPGLATYEQYF	TGTGCCAGCAGCCCCGGACTCGCAACCTACGAGCAGTACTTC
.	TRBV9	.	TRBJ2-7	CASSVGTSSLLEQYF	TGTGCCAGCAGCGTAGGAACTAGCTCTCTTCTCGAGCAGTACTTC
TRBD2	TRBV6-5	.	TRBJ2-7	CASRAGVRGGEQYF	TGTGCCAGCAGGGCGGGGGTCCGAGGAGGGGAGCAGTACTTC
TRBD2	TRBV6-2/TRBV6-3	.	TRBJ2-3	CASSYSEREGTDTQYF	TGTGCCAGCAGTTACTCGGAGCGGGAGGGCACAGATACGCAGTATTTT
.	TRBV6-5	.	TRBJ2-7	CASGVSPYEQYF	TGTGCCAGCGGAGTCTCCCCCTACGAGCAGTACTTC
.	TRBV29-1	once	TRBJ2-3	CSVESSTDTQYF	TGCAGCGTTGAGAGTAGCACAGATACGCAGTATTTT
TRBD1	TRBV2	.	TRBJ1-2	CASSAGQAYGYTF	TGTGCCAGCAGTGCGGGACAGGCCTATGGCTACACCTTC
.	TRBV10-3	.	TRBJ2-1	CAISELTGFRDEQFF	TGTGCCATCAGTGAGTTAACAGGGTTTCGGGATGAGCAGTTCTTC
TRBD1	TRBV7-3	.	TRBJ2-7	CASSDKDRGVLF	TGTGCCAGCAGCGACAAGGACAGGGGAGTTCTGTTC
TRBD1	TRBV24-1	once	TRBJ1-1	CATSDPLDRPEHNTEAFF	TGTGCCACCAGTGATCCACTGGACAGGCCGGAACACAACACTGAAGCTTTCTTT
TRBD1	TRBV12-3/TRBV12-4	.	TRBJ1-3	CASRRDSGNTIYF	TGTGCCAGCAGACGGGACAGTGGAAACACCATATATTTT
.	TRBV14	.	TRBJ1-1	CASSLDTEAFF	TGTGCCAGCAGCCTCGACACTGAAGCTTTCTTT
TRBD1	TRBV28	.	TRBJ1-2	CASSLQGARGYTF	TGTGCCAGCAGTTTACAGGGGGCTCGAGGCTACACCTTC
.	TRBV19	.	TRBJ2-3	CASSTYRQDLTDTQYF	TGTGCCAGTAGTACCTACAGACAGGACCTCACAGATACGCAGTATTTT